This T cell receptor (beta chain) appears in the sequencing data of a study of T cell responses to AZD1222 COVID-19 vaccine. The study, taken as a whole, reports: A mostly white British donor set with more females was recruited, and clonal diversity was possibly underestimated. Two AZD1222 administrations were followed by greater Spike-specific TCR breadth and depth. Among AZD1222 vaccinees, only six or seven were seropositive at baseline. Repertoire sampling was restricted to post-peak T cell response timepoints.

This CDR3 spans 15 amino acids. V lost 0 bases and J lost 2, with 10 bases in between. In germline, CDR1 is KGHSH, CDR2 LQKENI. Assay used: immunoSEQ multiplex PCR; TCRdb lists only in-frame clones, some missing. This repertoire shows 100,000 or so clones, about 87% found once; its top ten account for 3% to 4%. Of note for this clone: What it binds is unknown.

The J gene is TRBJ2-5, the V gene TRBV18; a possible D gene is TRBD1 (5 bases). This receptor was identified in an adult in good health. Sample: peripheral blood, taken on day 0 of AZD1222 vaccination. CDR3 loop: CASSPPRPGQETQYF. In DNA form, the CDR3 reads TGTGCCAGCTCACCACCGCGGCCAGGGCAAGAGACCCAGTACTTC.